These 18 T cell receptor beta chains were all obtained from the same sample, sequenced in a study of T cells in Graves' hyperthyroidism and ophthalmopathy. TCR beta CDR3 regions were amplified from RNA. The HTBI primer set drove a first-round RT-PCR of the TCR CDR3. TCRdb reprocessed the multiplex PCR reads with MiXCR, giving one entry per CDR3 protein. The sample carries 300,000 to 400,000 distinct CDR3 sequences, around 18% recorded once. Sequenced: blood. The receptors were sampled from a young man with Graves' ophthalmopathy.

The V and J genes are TRBV5-6 and TRBJ2-4, with D perhaps matching TRBD1 or TRBD2 (5 bases each). The germline CDR1 and CDR2 sequences are SGHDT and YYEEEE. The germline V and J ends were trimmed by 3 bases and 6 bases, with 16 bases remaining between them. The CDR3 is 15 amino acids. Here the CDR3 reads CASSSDGGMVNIQYF. For the CDR3, the DNA is TGTGCCAGCAGCTCAGATGGGGGAATGGTAAACATTCAGTACTTC.

The J gene is TRBJ1-6, the V gene TRBV19; D unclear. V lost 9 bases and J 12 bases, leaving 15 bases between the germline ends. Germline lookup yields CDR1 LNHDA and CDR2 SQIVND (reference sequence). This CDR3 is built from 12 residues. CDR3 sequence reads: CARALSGGPLHF. The CDR3 DNA is TGTGCCAGGGCCCTCAGCGGTGGACCCCTCCACTTT. Full variable domain (outside the CDR3, taken from reference TRBV19 and TRBJ1-6): DGGITQSPKYLFRKEGQNVTLSCEQNLNHDAMYWYRQDPGQGLRLIYYSQIVNDFQKGDIAEGYSVSREKKESFPLTVTSAQKNPTAFYLCARALSGGPLHFGNGTRLTVT.

This clonotype has a handful of counts. The chain uses TRBV14 and TRBJ2-7; 7 positions agree with TRBD1. J gave up 2 bases and V 0 bases, and 7 bases lay outside the gene matches. Germline V gene sequence: CDR1 SGHDN, CDR2 FVKESK. This CDR3 region has 16 residues. The CDR3 reads CASSQDVRGRTYEQYF. CDR3 nucleotides: TGTGCCAGCAGCCAAGATGTGAGGGGGCGGACCTACGAGCAGTACTTC.

The gene calls are TRBV11-1 and TRBJ2-1; TRBD2 agrees at 8 bases. CDR1 and CDR2 from the germline V gene are SGHAT and FQDESV (reference sequence). V was pared by 4 bases and J by 9 bases, with 5 bases of the junction left unmatched. The CDR3 is made up of 13 amino acids. CDR3 loop: CASSSTGGGEQFF. CDR3 nucleotide sequence: TGTGCCAGCAGCTCGACCGGGGGGGGTGAGCAGTTCTTC.

This clonotype was found many times. The J gene is TRBJ2-7, the V gene TRBV11-2; 9 bases are shared with TRBD1. The CDR3 is 16 amino acids. With 6 bases clipped from V and 4 bases from J, the junction kept 13 bases outside the gene matches. Germline-derived CDR1 and CDR2 are SGHAT and FQNNGV. CDR3 DNA: TGTGCCAGCAGACATTCGACCGGGACAGGGATATACGAGCAGTACTTC. Its translation: CASRHSTGTGIYEQYF.

This chain links TRBV5-5 with TRBJ1-5; possible D gene TRBD1, 5 bases. There are 14 residues in the CDR3. V lost 1 base and J lost 4, with 9 bases in between. The germline gives CDR1 SGHKS, CDR2 YYEKEE (reference sequence). CDR3 DNA: TGTGCCAGCAGCTTGTTGGGGGAAAATCAGCCCCAGCATTTT. This gives the protein CASSLLGENQPQHF.

J is TRBJ2-1 and V is TRBV20-1, with TRBD2 matching over 7 bases. This CDR3 contains 13 residues. Losses at the gene ends were 4 bases for V and 7 bases for J; bases not matched to a gene: 7. Germline CDR1 is DFQATT and CDR2 is SNEGSKA (reference sequence). The CDR3 is CSANEGGQNEQFF. The CDR3 coding sequence is TGCAGTGCTAACGAGGGAGGGCAGAATGAGCAGTTCTTC.

There are many counts of this clonotype. V is TRBV28 and J is TRBJ1-6, with 7 nucleotides matching TRBD1. CDR1 is MDHEN and CDR2 is SYDVKM in the germline V gene. Trimming cost V 2 bases and J 7 bases; bases outside gene matches: 5. This CDR3 is 15 amino acids long. The DNA of the CDR3 is TGTGCCAGCAGTTTAATCGCAGGGGGGAATTCACCCCTCCACTTT. This sequence encodes CASSLIAGGNSPLHF.

In this sample, this clonotype turned up a few times. The J gene is TRBJ2-1, the V gene TRBV7-6, with D maybe TRBD1 (5 bases). CDR1 and CDR2 (germline): SGHVS, FNYEAQ. The CDR3 has 15 residues. Trimming cost V 1 base and J 6 bases, with 13 bases left between them. This chain's CDR3 is CASSLGQGYGNEQFF. In DNA form, the CDR3 reads TGTGCCAGCAGCTTAGGGCAGGGCTACGGCAATGAGCAGTTCTTC.

J is TRBJ2-1 and V is TRBV20-1; TRBD2 aligns across 10 bases. Germline trimming cut 5 bases from V and 8 bases from J; bases unmatched to any gene: 12. Germline V gene sequence: CDR1 DFQATT, CDR2 SNEGSKA (reference sequence). The length of the CDR3 is 15 residues. The CDR3: CSALSGGALMDEQFF. The CDR3 nucleotides read TGCAGTGCTTTAAGCGGGGGGGCTTTAATGGATGAGCAGTTCTTC.

The sample holds many counts of this clonotype. The chain employs TRBV11-2 and TRBJ1-3, with 7 bases identical to TRBD1. This CDR3 spans 18 amino acids. With V trimmed by 5 bases and J by 0 bases, 13 bases remained unmatched. Germline V gene lookup returns CDR1 SGHAT and CDR2 FQNNGV. CDR3 sequence reads: CASSPGGRNSRSGNTIYF. In DNA, the CDR3 is TGTGCCAGCAGCCCAGGGGGTAGGAATTCTCGCTCTGGAAACACCATATATTTT.

Details on this clonotype: One junction end does not reproduce the germline sequence, and a read error may be involved. The V and J genes are TRBV18 and TRBJ1-1; 9 bases match TRBD1. There are 15 residues in the CDR3. CDR1 and CDR2 (germline): KGHSH, LQKENI. CDR3 loop: CAGSPPGQGGTEAFF. Here the CDR3 DNA reads TGTGCCGGCTCACCCCCGGGACAGGGTGGCACTGAAGCTTTCTTT.

This clonotype appeared a few times. The chain joins TRBV7-9 to TRBJ2-1; D is perhaps TRBD1 (6 bases). Looked up from germline, CDR1 is SEHNR and CDR2 is FQNEAQ (reference sequence). V gave up 5 bases and J gave up 15 bases, with 14 bases separating them. The CDR3 contains 11 residues. The CDR3 DNA is TGTGCCAGCAGCCGCTGGGACATAGGGTTCTTC. This translates into CASSRWDIGFF. Variable domain in full (rest from reference TRBV7-9 and TRBJ2-1): DTGVSQNPRHKITKRGQNVTFRCDPISEHNRLYWYRQTLGQGPEFLTYFQNEAQLEKSRLLSDRFSAERPKGSFSTLEIQRTEQGDSAMYLCASSRWDIGFFGPGTRLTVL.

This clonotype came up many times. CDR3 nucleotides: TGTGCCAGCAGCTTAGATCAGAAGGCAGGTCGTTACGGCTACACCTTC. As protein: CASSLDQKAGRYGYTF. This sequence joins TRBV7-2 and TRBJ1-2; D unresolved. The CDR3 covers 16 residues. CDR1 and CDR2 from the germline V gene are SGHTA and FQGNSA. The germline V and J ends were trimmed by 1 base and 8 bases, with 20 bases remaining between them.

This clonotype occurred many times. The chain has TRBV7-9 and TRBJ2-1, with a weak D call TRBD1 (6 bases). The V gene lost 5 bases and the J gene lost 6 bases, with 14 bases spanning the gap. Germline CDR1 and CDR2: SEHNR and FQNEAQ (reference sequence). This CDR3 spans 14 amino acids. This CDR3 reads CASSETTGRNEQFF. The CDR3 nucleotides are TGTGCCAGCAGCGAAACCACAGGGCGCAATGAGCAGTTCTTC.

This clonotype was counted many times. This chain links TRBV5-1 with TRBJ1-3; 7 bases are a match to TRBD1. Germline V gives CDR1 SGHRS, CDR2 YFSETQ. V gave up 6 bases and J gave up 0 bases; unmatched junction bases: 9. The CDR3 loop spans 16 amino acids. The CDR3 protein is CASKGGSGSSGNTIYF. Here the CDR3 DNA reads TGCGCCAGCAAAGGGGGCTCCGGGAGCTCTGGAAACACCATATATTTT.

The chain uses TRBV9 and TRBJ2-7, with 7 bases aligning to TRBD1. Trimming removed 3 bases from V and 7 bases from J; junction bases left unmatched: 19. Germline V gene lookup returns CDR1 SGDLS and CDR2 YYNGEE. The CDR3 is 17 amino acids. The CDR3 coding sequence is TGTGCCAGCAGCGGGGACGAGAGACGGACAGGCGAGCCGGAGCAGTACTTC. Translating gives CASSGDERRTGEPEQYF.

CDR3 nucleotides: TGCAGTGCATCGGGAACAGGGCACCCCGGGGACACCGGGGAGCTGTTTTTT. Its translation: CSASGTGHPGDTGELFF. The chain recombines TRBV20-1 with TRBJ2-2, with D possibly being TRBD1 (6 bases). V lost 6 bases to trimming and J lost 3 bases, with 23 bases between them. The V gene's germline CDR1 is DFQATT and CDR2 SNEGSKA (reference sequence). The CDR3 has 17 amino acids.